This entry lists 18 T cell receptor beta chains sequenced from one sample in a study of control samples from healthy donors and cancer patients. TCRdb's table, derived via immunoSEQ multiplex PCR, lists solely in-frame clones and lacks some. This table has about 120,000 clones, 91% appearing once. The sequenced sample was blood. All receptors come from a woman aged 18-30 years in good health.

The rearrangement links TRBV2 to TRBJ1-5, with a possible D match to TRBD1 (5 bases). CDR1 SNHLY and CDR2 FYNNEI come from the germline V gene. The CDR3 totals 16 residues. V gave up 5 bases and J gave up 0 bases, with 14 bases separating them. CDR3 protein: CASSHTGRYSNQPQHF. The CDR3 DNA is TGTGCCAGCAGTCACACAGGTAGGTATAGCAATCAGCCCCAGCATTTT.

V usage is TRBV18 and J usage is TRBJ2-1; TRBD2 is a possible D gene (5 bases). Trimming took 0 bases from V and 0 from J, leaving 9 bases between them. The CDR3 spans 16 residues. The germline V gene has CDR1 KGHSH and CDR2 LQKENI. In nucleotides, the CDR3 is TGTGCCAGCTCACCACCTCTGCGGGCCTCCTACAATGAGCAGTTCTTC. This sequence encodes CASSPPLRASYNEQFF.

In DNA, the CDR3 is TGCGCCAGCAGCTTCCCTGACAGGTACCAAGAGACCCAGTACTTC. This translates into CASSFPDRYQETQYF. This chain uses TRBV5-1 with TRBJ2-5, with D tentatively TRBD1 (6 bases). This CDR3 has 15 amino acids. From germline, CDR1 is SGHRS and CDR2 YFSETQ. V lost 2 bases and J lost 0, with 11 bases in between.

The chain employs TRBV7-9 and TRBJ2-5, with TRBD2 identical over 12 bases. The CDR3 is made up of 17 amino acids. Germline loops: CDR1 SEHNR, CDR2 FQNEAQ (reference sequence). V trimming: 1 base; J trimming: 5 bases; junction bases outside the gene matches: 8. CDR3 sequence: CASSLVPSGGAAETQYF. For the CDR3, the DNA is TGTGCCAGCAGCTTAGTACCTAGCGGGGGGGCGGCTGAGACCCAGTACTTC.

This rearrangement joins TRBV10-3 to TRBJ2-4; no definite D call. The CDR3 is made up of 16 amino acids. Germline loops: CDR1 ENHRY, CDR2 SYGVKD. Trimming took off 3 bases at V and 0 bases at J, with 12 bases between the two ends. CDR3 DNA sequence: TGTGCCATCAGTGAAGGTTTCCTACTAGCCAAAAACATTCAGTACTTC. This translates into CAISEGFLLAKNIQYF.

The chain has TRBV15 and TRBJ2-5; tentatively, D is TRBD1 (6 bases). Germline V gives CDR1 LNHNV, CDR2 YYDKDF (reference sequence). The germline V and J ends were trimmed by 0 bases and 8 bases, with 22 bases remaining between them. The CDR3 has 17 residues. CDR3 sequence (DNA): TGTGCCACCAGCAGAGAGTACGTTGGACAGCGGTTTAATACCCAGTACTTC. Its translation: CATSREYVGQRFNTQYF. Looking up the rest from reference TRBV15 and TRBJ2-5 gives the full variable domain: DAMVIQNPRYQVTQFGKPVTLSCSQTLNHNVMYWYQQKSSQAPKLLFHYYDKDFNNEADTPDNFQSRRPNTSFCFLDIRSPGLGDTAMYLCATSREYVGQRFNTQYFGPGTRLLVL.

V and J are TRBV14 and TRBJ1-2, with D tentatively TRBD1 (5 bases). CDR3 length equals 14 residues. Trimming stripped 6 bases from V and 0 bases from J, with 11 bases between. CDR1 and CDR2 from the germline V gene are SGHDN and FVKESK. The CDR3 nucleotides are TGTGCCAGCAGTACAGGACTTTCTAACTATGGCTACACCTTC. As protein: CASSTGLSNYGYTF.

To note about this clone: The same CDR3 is also encoded by other DNA sequences in this sample. This chain links TRBV4-3 with TRBJ1-1, with TRBD1 identical over 8 bases. The CDR3 loop spans 13 amino acids. Germline-derived CDR1 and CDR2 are LGHNA and YSLEER. Trimming cost V 1 base and J 5 bases; bases outside gene matches: 0. In DNA, the CDR3 is TGCGCCAGCAGCCAAGGGGACAGGACTGAAGCTTTCTTT. Protein: CASSQGDRTEAFF.

This clone was picked up a small number of times. This chain connects TRBV19 to TRBJ2-3; TRBD1 aligns across 8 bases. Trimming took 5 bases from V and 3 from J; bases not matched to a gene: 10. The germline CDR1 and CDR2 sequences are LNHDA and SQIVND (reference sequence). The CDR3 is 16 residues long. This CDR3 reads CASSLQGAVVTDTQYF. The DNA of the CDR3 is TGTGCCAGTAGTTTGCAGGGGGCTGTGGTTACAGATACGCAGTATTTT.

The CDR3 protein is CASSPIRTVDNEQFF. CDR3 nucleotide sequence: TGTGCCAGCTCCCCGATTAGGACAGTCGACAATGAGCAGTTCTTC. This sequence joins TRBV18 and TRBJ2-1, with a possible D match to TRBD1 (6 bases). CDR3 size: 15 residues. Between the trimmed V and J ends, which lost 6 bases and 5 bases, there was a span of 17 bases. CDR1 is KGHSH, CDR2 LQKENI, per germline.

The chain combines TRBV20-1 with TRBJ2-7; maybe TRBD1 (7 bases). This CDR3 is built from 14 residues. CDR1 DFQATT and CDR2 SNEGSKA come from the germline V gene (reference sequence). The V gene lost 3 bases and the J gene lost 2 bases, with 14 bases spanning the gap. For the CDR3, the DNA is TGCAGTGCTAGTCAGGGGGGAGGAACCTACGAGCAGTACTTC. As protein: CSASQGGGTYEQYF.

The V and J genes are TRBV28 and TRBJ1-1, with D possibly TRBD1 on 5 matching bases. Germline CDR1 reads MDHEN; CDR2 reads SYDVKM. CDR3 length: 11 residues. Trimming removed 11 bases at V and 11 bases at J, with 18 bases between. CDR3 region: CAFVRGEGAFF. CDR3 DNA: TGTGCCTTCGTCCGGGGGGAGGGGGCTTTCTTT.

The chain carries TRBV15 and TRBJ2-6; D unclear. The V gene's germline CDR1 is LNHNV and CDR2 YYDKDF (reference sequence). This CDR3 spans 13 amino acids. V was clipped by 5 bases and J by 2 bases, with 4 bases between them. CDR3 region: CATSGAGANVLTF. CDR3 DNA: TGTGCCACCAGCGGGGCTGGGGCCAACGTCCTGACTTTC.

The chain combines TRBV20-1 with TRBJ1-1; D is perhaps TRBD1 (5 bases). V dropped 3 bases and J dropped 7 bases, with 9 bases sitting between them. The CDR3 extends over 11 amino acids. In germline, CDR1 is DFQATT, CDR2 SNEGSKA (reference sequence). The CDR3 nucleotides are TGCAGTGCTAGTGGGGCAGATGAAGCTTTCTTT. Amino acid sequence: CSASGADEAFF.

The chain combines TRBV19 with TRBJ2-2; weak D call: TRBD2 (6 bases). This CDR3 is 17 amino acids long. The germline V gene encodes CDR1 LNHDA and CDR2 SQIVND (reference sequence). V shed 7 bases and J shed 0 bases, with 18 bases lying between them. CDR3 sequence reads: CASNPWGVTPNTGELFF. DNA for the CDR3: TGTGCCAGTAACCCGTGGGGGGTTACTCCGAACACCGGGGAGCTGTTTTTT. Full variable domain (remainder filled in from reference TRBV19 and TRBJ2-2): DGGITQSPKYLFRKEGQNVTLSCEQNLNHDAMYWYRQDPGQGLRLIYYSQIVNDFQKGDIAEGYSVSREKKESFPLTVTSAQKNPTAFYLCASNPWGVTPNTGELFFGEGSRLTVL.

This chain uses TRBV5-1 with TRBJ1-1, with 7 bases identical to TRBD1. With 4 bases clipped from V and 0 bases from J, the junction kept 6 bases outside the gene matches. This CDR3 has 15 amino acids. Germline assignment: CDR1 SGHRS and CDR2 YFSETQ. Written as DNA, the CDR3 is TGCGCCAGCAGCCCGGGACAGAACCTGAACACTGAAGCTTTCTTT. This sequence encodes CASSPGQNLNTEAFF.

The chain carries TRBV6-2 or TRBV6-3 and TRBJ1-5; TRBD1 matches at 7 bases. The CDR3 contains 14 residues. Looked up from germline, CDR1 is MNHEY and CDR2 is SVGEGT. J was trimmed by 6 bases and V by 3 bases; bases with no gene match: 5. CDR3 nucleotide sequence: TGTGCCAGCAGTTATGGACAGGCAGGTCAGCCCCAGCATTTT. Protein product: CASSYGQAGQPQHF.

This chain links TRBV19 with TRBJ2-3; a weak D match, TRBD1 (5 bases). Germline V gene sequence: CDR1 LNHDA, CDR2 SQIVND (reference sequence). Trimming cost V 3 bases and J 1 base, with 8 bases left between them. The CDR3 length is 14 residues. CDR3 nucleotide sequence: TGTGCCAGTAGTATCCAGGGCGGCACAGATACGCAGTATTTT. Translating gives CASSIQGGTDTQYF.